The 30 T cell receptor beta chains reported below all come from one sample, sequenced in a study of response to subunit inactivated influenza vaccine. One entry per CDR3 protein, called by TCRdb with MiXCR from the RT-PCR reads. Seen here are 500,000 or so distinct CDR3 sequences, approximately 16% observed once, and the top ten hold around 3%. Here the sequenced sample was CD4+ T cells sorted from PBMCs, taken 23 to 25 months after vaccination. The source of these receptors is a man between 50 and 69 years old who received an inactivated influenza vaccine.

The chain carries TRBV10-3 and TRBJ2-2; the match to TRBD2 covers 8 bases. This CDR3 comprises 15 residues. Losses at the gene ends were 6 bases for V and 4 bases for J; bases not matched to a gene: 7. The germline gives CDR1 ENHRY, CDR2 SYGVKD. Here the CDR3 reads CAISAGTRSTGELFF. The CDR3 nucleotides are TGTGCCATCAGCGCCGGGACTAGGTCCACCGGGGAGCTGTTTTTT.

CDR3 amino acids: CASSYSDRVLYSNQPQHF. The CDR3 bases are TGTGCCAGCAGTTACTCGGACAGGGTCTTATATAGCAATCAGCCCCAGCATTTT. This sequence joins TRBV6-5 and TRBJ1-5; 8 positions agree with TRBD1. Trimming at V came to 0 bases and at J to 0 bases, leaving 7 bases not matched to a gene. The CDR3 spans 18 residues. CDR1 MNHEY and CDR2 SVGAGI come from the germline V gene.

V is TRBV5-1 and J is TRBJ2-3, with 8 bases that match TRBD1. Trimming removed 4 bases from V and 5 bases from J; junction bases left unmatched: 9. This CDR3 has 15 residues. Germline CDR1 reads SGHRS; CDR2 reads YFSETQ. Here the CDR3 reads CASSPRTGRRDTQYF. Written as DNA, the CDR3 is TGCGCCAGCAGCCCCAGGACAGGGCGAAGAGATACGCAGTATTTT.

The table lists this clonotype with many counts. This chain links TRBV24-1 with TRBJ2-1; the match to TRBD1 covers 8 bases. The germline V gene encodes CDR1 KGHDR and CDR2 SFDVKD. The CDR3 loop spans 18 amino acids. V lost 2 bases and J lost 5; bases outside the gene matches: 13. CDR3 coding DNA: TGTGCCACCAGTGATTGGGGCAGGGGGCAGAAAAGGGACAATGAGCAGTTCTTC. Translating it yields CATSDWGRGQKRDNEQFF.

V is TRBV29-1 and J is TRBJ1-2, with D tentatively TRBD1 (5 bases). The CDR3 contains 12 residues. V gave up 3 bases and J gave up 6 bases, with 11 bases separating them. Per the germline V gene, CDR1 is SQVTM and CDR2 is ANQGSEA. CDR3 protein: CSVDRATHGYTF. The CDR3 nucleotides read TGCAGCGTTGACAGGGCAACTCATGGCTACACCTTC.

This clonotype has ten or more counts. This chain links TRBV12-3 or TRBV12-4 with TRBJ2-1; D not resolved. This CDR3 has 16 residues. The V gene lost 6 bases and the J gene lost 8 bases, with 23 bases spanning the gap. The CDR3 is CASSLGRWAGDDEQFF. CDR3 coding DNA: TGTGCCAGCAGCCTCGGTCGGTGGGCCGGCGACGATGAGCAGTTCTTC.

The chain recombines TRBV7-8 with TRBJ2-7, with D perhaps being TRBD1 or TRBD2 (7 bases each). V gave up 4 bases and J gave up 1 base, with 14 bases separating them. The CDR3 extends over 15 amino acids. CDR1 is SGHVS and CDR2 is FQNEAQ in the germline V gene. The CDR3 bases are TGTGCCAGCAGCTCCGAAGCGGGACAGTCCTACGAGCAGTACTTC. Encoded protein: CASSSEAGQSYEQYF.

This clonotype has only a few counts. The chain combines TRBV28 with TRBJ2-7, with 13 bases identical to TRBD2. Unmatched junction bases numbered 6, after V lost 1 base and J lost 0 bases. Germline CDR1 MDHEN, CDR2 SYDVKM. CDR3 length: 18 residues. The DNA for the CDR3 is TGTGCCAGCAGTTTATCCAGGACTAGCGGGAGCCGCTCCTACGAGCAGTACTTC. Its translation is CASSLSRTSGSRSYEQYF.

The V call is TRBV10-3, the J call TRBJ2-7; the D gene is possibly TRBD1 (6 bases). CDR3 length: 15 residues. Germline values: CDR1 ENHRY, CDR2 SYGVKD. Trimming left V 6 bases short and J 0 bases short, with 15 bases between. Written as DNA, the CDR3 is TGTGCCATCAGGCAAGGACAGAGGAGCTCCTACGAGCAGTACTTC. Translated, it gives CAIRQGQRSSYEQYF.

In this sample, this clonotype turned up a few times. This chain connects TRBV5-1 to TRBJ2-1; weak D call: TRBD2 (7 bases). CDR1 is SGHRS, CDR2 YFSETQ, per germline. CDR3 length equals 14 residues. V lost 5 bases to trimming and J lost 4 bases, with 13 bases between them. The CDR3 nucleotides read TGCGCCAGCAGGGGGGGGCAGGTTTACAATGAGCAGTTCTTC. This encodes CASRGGQVYNEQFF.

Notes on this clonotype: The junction does not match germline at one end; this may be a read error. The chain couples TRBV4-2 to TRBJ2-7, with TRBD1 identical over 8 bases. CDR1 is LGHNA, CDR2 YNFKEQ, per germline. The CDR3 totals 15 residues. This CDR3 is CASGQARDRPYEQYF. The CDR3 nucleotides are TGTGCCAGCGGCCAAGCCCGGGACAGGCCCTACGAGCAGTACTTC.

This chain links TRBV10-3 with TRBJ2-3; D is undetermined. The V gene's germline CDR1 is ENHRY and CDR2 SYGVKD. V dropped 3 bases and J dropped 2 bases, with 3 bases sitting between them. The CDR3 is made up of 12 amino acids. CDR3 sequence reads: CAISDITDTQYF. The CDR3 region has the DNA TGTGCCATCAGTGATATCACAGATACGCAGTATTTT.

The chain uses TRBV20-1 and TRBJ2-3; TRBD2 matches 7 bases. The CDR3 covers 13 residues. The J segment lost 5 bases and the V segment lost 0 bases, leaving 2 bases of the junction unmatched. Germline lookup yields CDR1 DFQATT and CDR2 SNEGSKA (reference sequence). The DNA for the CDR3 is TGCAGTGCTAGAGATCCGGGAGGAGATACGCAGTATTTT. Translation: CSARDPGGDTQYF.

The gene calls are TRBV6-1 and TRBJ1-1; no firm D call. Germline V gene lookup returns CDR1 MNHNS and CDR2 SASEGT. CDR3 length: 13 amino acids. Trimming removed 5 bases at V and 5 bases at J, with 12 bases between. The CDR3 DNA reads as TGTGCCAGCAGTCCAACACGGGAAACTGAAGCTTTCTTT. Translating it yields CASSPTRETEAFF.

This clonotype came up a few times. V and J are TRBV20-1 and TRBJ2-5, with 10 bases matching TRBD1. The trim removed 4 bases at V and 9 bases at J, leaving 11 bases unmatched. Germline-derived CDR1 and CDR2 are DFQATT and SNEGSKA (reference sequence). The CDR3 runs 14 residues. The CDR3 protein is CSATQGTGVSSQYF. The CDR3 bases are TGCAGTGCTACTCAAGGGACAGGGGTCAGTTCCCAGTACTTC.

This chain uses TRBV7-9 with TRBJ1-2; D might be TRBD1 (6 bases). The CDR3 covers 15 residues. Deletions cut 3 bases from V and 2 bases from J, with 13 bases between. Germline V gene sequence: CDR1 SEHNR, CDR2 FQNEAQ (reference sequence). CDR3 amino acids: CASSLNRALNYGYTF. DNA of the CDR3: TGTGCCAGCAGCTTGAACAGGGCGTTGAACTATGGCTACACCTTC.

This clonotype was observed a few times. The chain joins TRBV6-5 to TRBJ1-1; D unclear. The length of the CDR3 is 13 residues. Germline CDR1 reads MNHEY; CDR2 reads SVGAGI. The V gene lost 4 bases and the J gene lost 6 bases, with 12 bases spanning the gap. CDR3 in DNA: TGTGCCAGCAGTTCTCCGAGGGTGGCTGAAGCTTTCTTT. Its translation is CASSSPRVAEAFF.

On this clonotype itself: Possible read error: a much larger clone is one base away. The final CDR3 position lacks the conserved phenylalanine or tryptophan, pointing to a likely read error. The rearrangement uses TRBV5-1 and TRBJ2-2; unclear D gene. The germline gives CDR1 SGHRS, CDR2 YFSETQ. The length of the CDR3 is 14 residues. The V end lost 5 bases, the J end lost 2 bases, and 10 bases lay between the germline ends. In DNA, the CDR3 is TGCGCCAGCAGTAGGACCGGTAACACCGGGGAGCTGTTTTTG. Translated: CASSRTGNTGELFL.

In DNA form, the CDR3 reads TGTGCCAGCAGTCCTCCGTCCAGGCGTGAAAAACTGTTTTTT. It encodes CASSPPSRREKLFF. The J gene is TRBJ1-4, the V gene TRBV4-2; D unresolved. The CDR3 loop spans 14 amino acids. Germline V gene lookup returns CDR1 LGHNA and CDR2 YNFKEQ. The V gene lost 6 bases and the J gene lost 7 bases, with 15 bases spanning the gap.

This clonotype came up a few times. The chain carries TRBV5-1 and TRBJ2-1; no firm D call. V shed 2 bases and J shed 4 bases, with 10 bases lying between them. The CDR3 runs 14 residues. Looked up from germline, CDR1 is SGHRS and CDR2 is YFSETQ. The CDR3: CASSLQQIYNEQFF. The CDR3 DNA reads TGCGCCAGCAGCTTACAACAGATTTACAATGAGCAGTTCTTC.

The chain has TRBV20-1 and TRBJ2-7, with D maybe TRBD1 (5 bases). V shed 6 bases and J shed 0 bases, with 18 bases lying between them. The germline gives CDR1 DFQATT, CDR2 SNEGSKA (reference sequence). The CDR3 extends over 15 amino acids. The CDR3 region has the DNA TGCAGTGCCAAGGACCCCTACAGGCCCTCCTACGAGCAGTACTTC. Residues: CSAKDPYRPSYEQYF.

This clonotype has just a few counts. The J gene is TRBJ2-7, the V gene TRBV6-5; D possibly corresponds to TRBD2 (5 bases). V was clipped by 0 bases and J by 2 bases, with 11 bases between them. Germline-derived CDR1 and CDR2 are MNHEY and SVGAGI. This CDR3 region has 15 residues. This CDR3 is CASSYSILATYEQYF. The CDR3 DNA follows: TGTGCCAGCAGTTACTCGATTTTAGCGACCTACGAGCAGTACTTC.

The sample holds a few counts of this clonotype. The rearrangement uses TRBV6-1 and TRBJ2-1; D tentatively fits TRBD1 or TRBD2 (5 bases each). V was pared by 6 bases and J by 6 bases, with 15 bases between. This CDR3 has 14 residues. Per the germline V gene, CDR1 is MNHNS and CDR2 is SASEGT. The CDR3 loop is CASSGTRRANEQFF. Written as DNA, the CDR3 is TGTGCCAGCAGCGGGACCAGGCGGGCCAATGAGCAGTTCTTC.

V usage is TRBV7-3 and J usage is TRBJ2-1, with 8 bases fitting TRBD2. The germline gives CDR1 SGHTA, CDR2 FQGTGA. The CDR3 totals 15 residues. V lost 5 bases, J lost 5 bases, and 8 bases stayed unmatched. CDR3 DNA sequence: TGTGCCAGCAGCCATACTAGCGGAGCAAACAATGAGCAGTTCTTC. Protein product: CASSHTSGANNEQFF. Combining the CDR3 with reference TRBV7-3 and TRBJ2-1 gives the whole variable domain GAGVSQTPSNKVTEKGKYVELRCDPISGHTALYWYRQSLGQGPEFLIYFQGTGAADDSGLPNDRFFAVRPEGSVSTLKIQRTERGDSAVYLCASSHTSGANNEQFFGPGTRLTVL.

The CDR3 bases are TGCAGCGTTGCCGGGGGGCCGAACACCGGGGAGCTGTTTTTT. Translated, it gives CSVAGGPNTGELFF. The chain combines TRBV29-1 with TRBJ2-2, with TRBD2 as a possible D gene (7 bases). Germline V gene lookup returns CDR1 SQVTM and CDR2 ANQGSEA. Trimming took 4 bases from V and 0 from J, leaving 9 bases between them. The CDR3 length is 14 residues.

This clonotype was seen a few times. This chain joins TRBV9 and TRBJ1-2, with D tentatively TRBD1 (5 bases). The V end lost 0 bases, the J end lost 3 bases, and 9 bases lay between the germline ends. The CDR3 extends over 14 amino acids. Germline V CDR1 and CDR2: SGDLS, YYNGEE. The CDR3 DNA reads TGTGCCAGCAGCGTAGAGGCAGGGCACTATGGCTACACCTTC. Translating it yields CASSVEAGHYGYTF.

This clonotype was recorded only once. The CDR3 nucleotides are TGTGCCAGCAGAATATCCCCGACCGAACCCTACGAGCAGTACTTC. Translating it yields CASRISPTEPYEQYF. The rearrangement links TRBV7-8 to TRBJ2-7; D is uncertain. CDR1 and CDR2 from the germline V gene are SGHVS and FQNEAQ. The CDR3 runs to 15 residues. Trimming cost V 6 bases and J 2 bases, with 17 bases left between them.

The chain links TRBV11-2 to TRBJ2-3; 9 bases match TRBD2. CDR1 SGHAT and CDR2 FQNNGV come from the germline V gene. The CDR3 is 16 residues long. The V segment lost 3 bases and the J segment 6 bases; nucleotides outside the gene matches: 10. The CDR3 sequence is CASSFSGRGTVDTQYF. CDR3 in DNA: TGTGCCAGCAGCTTTAGCGGGAGAGGTACTGTGGATACGCAGTATTTT.

This clonotype was found many times. This sequence joins TRBV5-5 and TRBJ1-1; D is unresolved. CDR1 and CDR2 (germline): SGHKS, YYEKEE (reference sequence). Trimming cost V 3 bases and J 1 base, with 10 bases left between them. The CDR3 is 14 residues long. The CDR3 loop reads CASSYRGRNTEAFF. The CDR3 DNA is TGTGCCAGCAGCTACCGGGGAAGGAACACTGAAGCTTTCTTT.

The chain links TRBV10-3 to TRBJ2-5, with TRBD1 matching 7 bases. The CDR3 has 13 amino acids. The V and J ends lost 5 bases and 3 bases, in that order; junction bases with no gene match: 3. Per the germline V gene, CDR1 is ENHRY and CDR2 is SYGVKD. This chain's CDR3 is CAISPGTEETQYF. As DNA, the CDR3 is TGTGCCATCAGTCCCGGGACAGAAGAGACCCAGTACTTC.